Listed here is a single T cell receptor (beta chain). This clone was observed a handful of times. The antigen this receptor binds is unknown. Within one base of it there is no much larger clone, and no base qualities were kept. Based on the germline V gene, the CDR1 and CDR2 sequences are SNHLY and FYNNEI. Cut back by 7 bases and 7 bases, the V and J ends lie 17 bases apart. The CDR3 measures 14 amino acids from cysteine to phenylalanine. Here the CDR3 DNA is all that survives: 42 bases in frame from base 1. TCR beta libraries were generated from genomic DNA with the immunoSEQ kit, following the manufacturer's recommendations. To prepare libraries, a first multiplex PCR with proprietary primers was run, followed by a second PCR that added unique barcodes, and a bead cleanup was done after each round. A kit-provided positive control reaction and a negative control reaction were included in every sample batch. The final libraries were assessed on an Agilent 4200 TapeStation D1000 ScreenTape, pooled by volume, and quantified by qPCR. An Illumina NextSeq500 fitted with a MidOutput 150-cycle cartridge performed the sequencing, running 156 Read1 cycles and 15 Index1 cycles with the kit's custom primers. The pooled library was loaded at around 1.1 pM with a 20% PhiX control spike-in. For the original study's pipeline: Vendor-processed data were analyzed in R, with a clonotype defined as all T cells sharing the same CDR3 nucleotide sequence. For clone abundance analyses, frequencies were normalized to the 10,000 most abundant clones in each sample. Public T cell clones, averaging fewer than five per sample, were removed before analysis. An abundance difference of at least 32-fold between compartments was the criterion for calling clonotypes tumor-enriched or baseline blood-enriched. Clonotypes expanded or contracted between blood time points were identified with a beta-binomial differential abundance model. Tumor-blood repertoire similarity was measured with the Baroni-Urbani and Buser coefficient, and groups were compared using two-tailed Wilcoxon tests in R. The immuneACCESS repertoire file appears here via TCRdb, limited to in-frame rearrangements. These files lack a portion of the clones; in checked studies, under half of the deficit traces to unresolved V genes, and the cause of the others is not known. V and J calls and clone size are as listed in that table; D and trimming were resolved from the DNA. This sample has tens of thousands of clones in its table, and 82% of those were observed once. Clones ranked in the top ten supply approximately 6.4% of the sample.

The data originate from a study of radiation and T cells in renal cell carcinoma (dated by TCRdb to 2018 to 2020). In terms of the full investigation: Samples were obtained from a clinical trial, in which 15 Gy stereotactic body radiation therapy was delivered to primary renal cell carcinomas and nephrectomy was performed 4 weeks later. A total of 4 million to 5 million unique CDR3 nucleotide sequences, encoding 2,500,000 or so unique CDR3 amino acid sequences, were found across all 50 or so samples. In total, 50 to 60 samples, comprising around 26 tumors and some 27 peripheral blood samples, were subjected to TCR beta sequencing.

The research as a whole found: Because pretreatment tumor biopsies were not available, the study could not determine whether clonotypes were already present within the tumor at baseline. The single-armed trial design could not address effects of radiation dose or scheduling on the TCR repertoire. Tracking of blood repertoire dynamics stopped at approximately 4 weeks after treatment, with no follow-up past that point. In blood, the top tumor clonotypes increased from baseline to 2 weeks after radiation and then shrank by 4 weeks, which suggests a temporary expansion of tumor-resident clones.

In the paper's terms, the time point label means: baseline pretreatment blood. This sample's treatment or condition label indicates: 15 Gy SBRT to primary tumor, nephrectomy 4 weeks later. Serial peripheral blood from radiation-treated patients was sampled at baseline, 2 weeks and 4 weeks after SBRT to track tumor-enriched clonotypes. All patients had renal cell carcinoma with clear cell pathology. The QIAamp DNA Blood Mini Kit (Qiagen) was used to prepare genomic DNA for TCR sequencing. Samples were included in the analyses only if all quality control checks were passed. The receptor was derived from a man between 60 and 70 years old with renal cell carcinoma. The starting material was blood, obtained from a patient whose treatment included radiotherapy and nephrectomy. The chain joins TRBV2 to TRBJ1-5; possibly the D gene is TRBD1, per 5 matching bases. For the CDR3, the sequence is CASTGPGGGQPQHF. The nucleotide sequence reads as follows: TGTGCCAGCACTGGGCCGGGGGGTGGACAGCCCCAGCATTTT.